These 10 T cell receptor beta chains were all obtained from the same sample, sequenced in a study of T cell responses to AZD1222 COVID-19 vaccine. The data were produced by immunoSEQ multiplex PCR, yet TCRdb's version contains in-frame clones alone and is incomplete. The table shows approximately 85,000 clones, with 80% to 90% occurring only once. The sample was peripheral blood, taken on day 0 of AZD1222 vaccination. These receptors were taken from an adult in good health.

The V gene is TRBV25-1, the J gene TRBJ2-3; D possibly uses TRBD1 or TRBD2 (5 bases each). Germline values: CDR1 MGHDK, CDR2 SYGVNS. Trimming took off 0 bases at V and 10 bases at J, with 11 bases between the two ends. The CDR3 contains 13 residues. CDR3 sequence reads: CASSEYQGRAQYF. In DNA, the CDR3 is TGTGCCAGCAGTGAATACCAGGGACGGGCGCAGTATTTT.

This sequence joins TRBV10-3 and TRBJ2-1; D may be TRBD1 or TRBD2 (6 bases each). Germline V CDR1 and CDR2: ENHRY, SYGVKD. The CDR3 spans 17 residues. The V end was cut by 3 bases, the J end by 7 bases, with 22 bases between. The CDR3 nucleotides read TGTGCCATCAGTGATCCTACAGGTCTACGAGGGGGGAATGAGCAGTTCTTC. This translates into CAISDPTGLRGGNEQFF.

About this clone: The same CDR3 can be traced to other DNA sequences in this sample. The CDR3 here is CASSQDSRGPYGYTF. CDR3 in DNA: TGTGCCAGCAGCCAAGACAGCAGGGGGCCCTATGGCTACACCTTC. V is TRBV3-1 (or the pseudogene TRBV3-2) and J is TRBJ1-2, with TRBD1 matching 8 bases. Germline loops: CDR1 LGHDT, CDR2 YNNKEL (reference sequence). The CDR3 totals 15 residues. The trim removed 0 bases at V and 4 bases at J, leaving 4 bases unmatched.

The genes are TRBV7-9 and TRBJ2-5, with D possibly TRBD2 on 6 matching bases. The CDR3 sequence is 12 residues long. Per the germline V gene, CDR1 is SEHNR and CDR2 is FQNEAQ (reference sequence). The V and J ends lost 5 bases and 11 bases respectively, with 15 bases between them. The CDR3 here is CASSPRLGRQYF. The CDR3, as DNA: TGTGCCAGCAGCCCCCGACTAGGGAGGCAGTACTTC.

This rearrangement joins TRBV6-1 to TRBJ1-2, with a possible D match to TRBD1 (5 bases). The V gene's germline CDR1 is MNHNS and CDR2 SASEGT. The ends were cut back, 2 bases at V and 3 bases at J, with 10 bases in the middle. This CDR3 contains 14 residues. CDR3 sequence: CASSELGRYYGYTF. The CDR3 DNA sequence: TGTGCCAGCAGTGAATTGGGACGGTACTATGGCTACACCTTC.

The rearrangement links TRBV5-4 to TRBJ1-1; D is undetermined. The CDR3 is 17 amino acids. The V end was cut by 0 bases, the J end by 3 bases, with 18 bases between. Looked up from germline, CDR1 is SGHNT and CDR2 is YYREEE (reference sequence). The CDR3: CASSLGGYWGGDTEAFF. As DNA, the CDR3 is TGTGCCAGCAGCTTGGGCGGGTATTGGGGAGGCGACACTGAAGCTTTCTTT.

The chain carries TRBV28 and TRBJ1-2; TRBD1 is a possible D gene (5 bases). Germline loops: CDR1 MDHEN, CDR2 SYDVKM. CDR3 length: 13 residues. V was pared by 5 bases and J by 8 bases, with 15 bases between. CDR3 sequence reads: CASSTDSPRGYTF. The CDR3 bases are TGTGCCAGCAGTACAGACAGCCCACGGGGCTACACCTTC.

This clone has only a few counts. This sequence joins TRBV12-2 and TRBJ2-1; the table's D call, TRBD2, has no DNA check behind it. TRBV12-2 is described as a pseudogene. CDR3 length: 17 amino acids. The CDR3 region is CASRLVGRLARYNEQFF. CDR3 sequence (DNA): TGTGCAAGTCGCTTAGTAGGGCGCCTAGCGAGATACAATGAGCAGTTCTTC.

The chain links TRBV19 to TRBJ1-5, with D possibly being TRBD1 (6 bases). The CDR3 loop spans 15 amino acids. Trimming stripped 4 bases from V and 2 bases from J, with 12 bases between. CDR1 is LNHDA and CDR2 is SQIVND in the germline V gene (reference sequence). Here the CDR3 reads CASSSGGGRNQPQHF. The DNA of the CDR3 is TGTGCCAGTAGTAGCGGAGGGGGTCGCAATCAGCCCCAGCATTTT.

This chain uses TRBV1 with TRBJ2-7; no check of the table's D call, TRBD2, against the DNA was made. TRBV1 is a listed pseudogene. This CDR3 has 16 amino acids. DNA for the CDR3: TGCACCAGCAGCCAAGTGAGGTTACGTCCTTCCCGTGAGCAGTACTTC. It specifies CTSSQVRLRPSREQYF.